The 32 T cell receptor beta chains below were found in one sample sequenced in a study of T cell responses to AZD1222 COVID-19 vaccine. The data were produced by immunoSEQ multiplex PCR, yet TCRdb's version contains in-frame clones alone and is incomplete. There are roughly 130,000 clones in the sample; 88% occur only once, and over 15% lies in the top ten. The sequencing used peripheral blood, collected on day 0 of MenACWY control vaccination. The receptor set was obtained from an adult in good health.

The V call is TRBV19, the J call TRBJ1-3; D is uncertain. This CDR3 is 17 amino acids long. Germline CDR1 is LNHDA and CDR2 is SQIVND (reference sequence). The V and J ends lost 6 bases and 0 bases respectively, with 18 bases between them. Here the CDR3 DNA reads TGTGCCAGTAGGCTCACTAGCGGCGGCTTCTCTGGAAACACCATATATTTT. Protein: CASRLTSGGFSGNTIYF.

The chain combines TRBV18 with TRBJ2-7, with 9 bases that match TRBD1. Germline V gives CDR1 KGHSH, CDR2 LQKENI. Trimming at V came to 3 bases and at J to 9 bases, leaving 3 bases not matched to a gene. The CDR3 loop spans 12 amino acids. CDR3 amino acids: CASSPQDRGQYF. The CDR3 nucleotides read TGTGCCAGCTCACCCCAGGACAGGGGGCAGTACTTC.

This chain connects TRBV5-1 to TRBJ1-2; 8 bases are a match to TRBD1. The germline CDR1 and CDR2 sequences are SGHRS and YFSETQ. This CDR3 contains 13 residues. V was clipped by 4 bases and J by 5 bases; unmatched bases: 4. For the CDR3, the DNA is TGCGCCAGCAGCCAGACAGGGGCGTATGGCTACACCTTC. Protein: CASSQTGAYGYTF.

Here the CDR3 DNA reads TGTGCCAGCAGTTATACGACAGGGGTCTATGGCTACACCTTC. Amino acids: CASSYTTGVYGYTF. V gene TRBV6-5 combines with J gene TRBJ1-2, with 8 nucleotides matching TRBD1. The CDR3 length is 14 residues. The germline V gene has CDR1 MNHEY and CDR2 SVGAGI. Trimming removed 3 bases from V and 4 bases from J; junction bases left unmatched: 4.

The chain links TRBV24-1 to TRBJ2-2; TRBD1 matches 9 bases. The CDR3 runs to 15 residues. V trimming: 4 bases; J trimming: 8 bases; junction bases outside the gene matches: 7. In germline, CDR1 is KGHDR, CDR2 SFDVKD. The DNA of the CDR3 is TGTGCCACCAGTGACCCGGGACAGGGAAAGGGGGAGCTGTTTTTT. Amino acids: CATSDPGQGKGELFF.

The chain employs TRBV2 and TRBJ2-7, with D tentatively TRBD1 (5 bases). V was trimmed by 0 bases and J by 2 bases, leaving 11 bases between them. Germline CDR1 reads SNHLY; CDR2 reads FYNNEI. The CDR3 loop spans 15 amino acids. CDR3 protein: CASSEAITGPYEQYF. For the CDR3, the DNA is TGTGCCAGCAGTGAAGCGATCACAGGACCCTACGAGCAGTACTTC.

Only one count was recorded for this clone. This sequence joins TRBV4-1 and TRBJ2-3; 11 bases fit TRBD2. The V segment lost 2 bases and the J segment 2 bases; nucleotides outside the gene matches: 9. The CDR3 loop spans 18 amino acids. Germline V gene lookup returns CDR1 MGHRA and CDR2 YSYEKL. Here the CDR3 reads CASSQLDLGLAVTDTQYF. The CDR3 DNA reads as TGCGCCAGCAGCCAACTTGACCTGGGACTAGCGGTCACAGATACGCAGTATTTT.

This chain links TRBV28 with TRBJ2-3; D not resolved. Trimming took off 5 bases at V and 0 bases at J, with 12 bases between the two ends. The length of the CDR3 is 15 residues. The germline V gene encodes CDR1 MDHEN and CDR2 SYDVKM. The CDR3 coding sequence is TGTGCCAGCAGTAGGCTAAGCAGTAGCACAGATACGCAGTATTTT. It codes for CASSRLSSSTDTQYF.

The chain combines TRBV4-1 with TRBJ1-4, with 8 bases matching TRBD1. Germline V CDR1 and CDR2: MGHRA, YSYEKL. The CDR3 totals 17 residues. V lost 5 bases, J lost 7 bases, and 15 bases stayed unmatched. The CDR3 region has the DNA TGCGCCAGCAGCGCCCGTGCAGGGGGCCTAGTTGGTGAAAAACTGTTTTTT. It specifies CASSARAGGLVGEKLFF.

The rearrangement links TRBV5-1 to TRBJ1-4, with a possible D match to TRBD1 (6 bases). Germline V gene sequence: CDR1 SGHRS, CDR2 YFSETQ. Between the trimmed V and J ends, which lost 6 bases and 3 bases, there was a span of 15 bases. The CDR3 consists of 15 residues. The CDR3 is CASTITGLANEKLFF. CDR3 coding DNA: TGCGCCAGCACCATTACAGGGTTGGCTAATGAAAAACTGTTTTTT. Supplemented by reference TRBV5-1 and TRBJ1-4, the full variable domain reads KAGVTQTPRYLIKTRGQQVTLSCSPISGHRSVSWYQQTPGQGLQFLFEYFSETQRNKGNFPGRFSGRQFSNSRSEMNVSTLELGDSALYLCASTITGLANEKLFFGSGTQLSVL.

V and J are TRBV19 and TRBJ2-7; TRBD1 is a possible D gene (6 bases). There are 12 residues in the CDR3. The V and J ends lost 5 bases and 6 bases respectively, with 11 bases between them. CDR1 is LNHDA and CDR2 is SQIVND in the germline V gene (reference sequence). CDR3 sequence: CASSEDRSEQYF. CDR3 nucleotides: TGTGCCAGTAGTGAGGACAGAAGCGAGCAGTACTTC.

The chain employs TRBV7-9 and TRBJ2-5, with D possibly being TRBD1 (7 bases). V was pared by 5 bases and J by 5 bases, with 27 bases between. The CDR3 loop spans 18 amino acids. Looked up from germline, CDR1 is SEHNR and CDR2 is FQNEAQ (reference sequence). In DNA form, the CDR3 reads TGTGCCAGCAGCCCGAGACTCGACAGGGAGGCGAATAGTGAGACCCAGTACTTC. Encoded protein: CASSPRLDREANSETQYF.

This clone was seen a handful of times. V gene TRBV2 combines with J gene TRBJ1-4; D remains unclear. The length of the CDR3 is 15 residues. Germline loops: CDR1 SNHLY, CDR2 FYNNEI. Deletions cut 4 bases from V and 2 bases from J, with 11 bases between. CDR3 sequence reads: CASSVPGSTNEKLFF. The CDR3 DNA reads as TGTGCCAGCAGTGTACCGGGGTCGACTAATGAAAAACTGTTTTTT. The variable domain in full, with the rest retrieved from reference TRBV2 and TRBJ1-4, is EPEVTQTPSHQVTQMGQEVILRCVPISNHLYFYWYRQILGQKVEFLVSFYNNEISEKSEIFDDQFSVERPDGSNFTLKIRSTKLEDSAMYFCASSVPGSTNEKLFFGSGTQLSVL.

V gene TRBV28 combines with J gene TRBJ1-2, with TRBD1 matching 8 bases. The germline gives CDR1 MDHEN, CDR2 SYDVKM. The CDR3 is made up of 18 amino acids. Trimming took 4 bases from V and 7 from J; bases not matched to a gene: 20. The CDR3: CASSSYGVLSGGWGGYTF. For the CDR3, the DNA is TGTGCCAGCAGTTCTTACGGTGTATTATCAGGGGGCTGGGGTGGCTACACCTTC.

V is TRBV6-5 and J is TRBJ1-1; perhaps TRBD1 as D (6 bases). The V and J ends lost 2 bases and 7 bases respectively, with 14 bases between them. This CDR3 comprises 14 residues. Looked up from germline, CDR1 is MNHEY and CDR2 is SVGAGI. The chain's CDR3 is CASSYEQGRGEAFF. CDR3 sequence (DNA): TGTGCCAGCAGTTACGAGCAGGGGCGGGGTGAAGCTTTCTTT.

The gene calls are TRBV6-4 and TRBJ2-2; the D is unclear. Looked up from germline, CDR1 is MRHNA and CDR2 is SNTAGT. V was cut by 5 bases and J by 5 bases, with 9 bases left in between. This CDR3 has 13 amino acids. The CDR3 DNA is TGTGCCAGCAGTAGCCTTGGGACCGGGGAGCTGTTTTTT. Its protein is CASSSLGTGELFF.

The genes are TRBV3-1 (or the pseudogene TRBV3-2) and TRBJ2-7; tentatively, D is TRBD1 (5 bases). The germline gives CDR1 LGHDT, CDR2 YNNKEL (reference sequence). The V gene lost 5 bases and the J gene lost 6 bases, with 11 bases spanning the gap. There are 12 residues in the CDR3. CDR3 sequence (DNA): TGTGCCAGCAGCTTCGACAGTCTCGAGCAGTACTTC. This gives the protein CASSFDSLEQYF.

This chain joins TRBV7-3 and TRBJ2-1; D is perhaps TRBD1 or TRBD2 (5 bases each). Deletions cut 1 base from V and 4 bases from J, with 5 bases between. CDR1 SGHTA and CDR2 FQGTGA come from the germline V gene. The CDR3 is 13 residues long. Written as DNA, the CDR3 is TGTGCCAGCAGCTTAAGGGGGTACAATGAGCAGTTCTTC. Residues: CASSLRGYNEQFF.

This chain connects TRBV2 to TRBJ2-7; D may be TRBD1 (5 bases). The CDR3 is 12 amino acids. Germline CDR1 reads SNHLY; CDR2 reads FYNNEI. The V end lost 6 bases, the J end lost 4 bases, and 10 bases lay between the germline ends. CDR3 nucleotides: TGTGCCAGCAGCTTTCAGGGTTACGAGCAGTACTTC. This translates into CASSFQGYEQYF.

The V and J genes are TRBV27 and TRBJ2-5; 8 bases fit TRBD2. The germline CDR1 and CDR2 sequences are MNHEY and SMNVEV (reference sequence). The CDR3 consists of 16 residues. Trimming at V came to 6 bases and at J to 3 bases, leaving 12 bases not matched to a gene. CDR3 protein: CASRNSTSGPKETQYF. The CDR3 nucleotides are TGTGCCAGCAGAAACAGTACTAGCGGTCCTAAAGAGACCCAGTACTTC.

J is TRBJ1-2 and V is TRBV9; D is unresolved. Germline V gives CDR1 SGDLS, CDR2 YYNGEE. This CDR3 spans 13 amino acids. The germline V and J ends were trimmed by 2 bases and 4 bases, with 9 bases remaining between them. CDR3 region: CASSVGEFYGYTF. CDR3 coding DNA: TGTGCCAGCAGCGTCGGAGAGTTCTATGGCTACACCTTC.

The chain's CDR3 is CASSIKPGQGSSEQYF. DNA of the CDR3: TGTGCCAGCTCGATCAAACCGGGACAGGGGAGCAGCGAGCAGTACTTC. The chain couples TRBV18 to TRBJ2-7, with 10 positions matching TRBD1. The CDR3 is made up of 16 amino acids. Germline assignment: CDR1 KGHSH and CDR2 LQKENI. With V trimmed by 6 bases and J by 6 bases, 14 bases remained unmatched.

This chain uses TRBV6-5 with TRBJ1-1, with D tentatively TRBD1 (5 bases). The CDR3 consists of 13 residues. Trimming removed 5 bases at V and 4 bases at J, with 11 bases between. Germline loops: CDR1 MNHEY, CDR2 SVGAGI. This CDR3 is CASSPQGFTEAFF. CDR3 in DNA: TGTGCCAGCAGTCCTCAGGGTTTCACTGAAGCTTTCTTT.

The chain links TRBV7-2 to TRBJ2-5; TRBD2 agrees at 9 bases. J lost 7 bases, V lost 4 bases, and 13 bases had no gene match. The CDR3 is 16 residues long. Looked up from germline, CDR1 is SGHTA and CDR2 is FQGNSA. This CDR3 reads CASSSSSGSVRGTQYF. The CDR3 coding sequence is TGTGCCAGCAGCTCGAGTAGCGGGAGTGTTCGGGGGACCCAGTACTTC.

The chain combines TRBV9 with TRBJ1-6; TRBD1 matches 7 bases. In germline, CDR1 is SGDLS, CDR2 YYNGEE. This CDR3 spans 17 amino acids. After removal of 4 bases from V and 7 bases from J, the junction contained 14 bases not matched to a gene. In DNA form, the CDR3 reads TGTGCCAGCAGCCCCGCCCCGGGACAGCTCGTCAATTCACCCCTCCACTTT. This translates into CASSPAPGQLVNSPLHF.

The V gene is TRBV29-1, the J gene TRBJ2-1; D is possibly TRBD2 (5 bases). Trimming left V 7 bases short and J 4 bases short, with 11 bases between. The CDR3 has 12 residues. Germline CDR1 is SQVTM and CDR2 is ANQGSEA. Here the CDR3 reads CSGNGLYNEQFF. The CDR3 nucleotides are TGCAGCGGAAACGGACTTTACAATGAGCAGTTCTTC.

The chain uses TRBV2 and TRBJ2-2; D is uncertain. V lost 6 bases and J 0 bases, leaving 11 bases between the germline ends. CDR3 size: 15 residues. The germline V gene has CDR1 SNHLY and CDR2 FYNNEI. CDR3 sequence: CASREPYANTGELFF. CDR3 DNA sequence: TGTGCCAGCAGAGAACCCTACGCGAACACCGGGGAGCTGTTTTTT.

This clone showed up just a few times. Here the CDR3 reads CASSRGAEAFF. In DNA, the CDR3 is TGTGCCTCGAGCCGGGGCGCTGAAGCTTTCTTT. V usage is TRBV30 and J usage is TRBJ1-1, with TRBD1 as a possible D gene (5 bases). This CDR3 region has 11 residues. Germline values: CDR1 GTSNPN, CDR2 SVGIG (reference sequence). With 7 bases removed from V and 6 bases from J, the gap between germline ends came to 12 bases.

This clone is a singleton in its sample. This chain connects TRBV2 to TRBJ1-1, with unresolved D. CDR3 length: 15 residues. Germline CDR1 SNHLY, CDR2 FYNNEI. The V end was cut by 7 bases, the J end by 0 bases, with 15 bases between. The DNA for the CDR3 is TGTGCCAGCACCCAGCGGCAGATCATGAACACTGAAGCTTTCTTT. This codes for CASTQRQIMNTEAFF.

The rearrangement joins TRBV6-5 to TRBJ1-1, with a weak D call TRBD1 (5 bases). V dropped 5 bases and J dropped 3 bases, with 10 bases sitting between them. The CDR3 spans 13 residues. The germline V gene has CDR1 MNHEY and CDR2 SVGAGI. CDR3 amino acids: CASSLGEDTEAFF. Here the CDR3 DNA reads TGTGCCAGCAGTCTAGGGGAGGACACTGAAGCTTTCTTT.

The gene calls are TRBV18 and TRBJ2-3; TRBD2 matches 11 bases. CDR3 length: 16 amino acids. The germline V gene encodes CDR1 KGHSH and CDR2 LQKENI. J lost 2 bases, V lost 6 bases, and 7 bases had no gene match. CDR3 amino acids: CASSSSGRFSTDTQYF. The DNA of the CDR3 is TGTGCCAGCTCTTCTAGCGGGAGGTTCTCCACAGATACGCAGTATTTT.

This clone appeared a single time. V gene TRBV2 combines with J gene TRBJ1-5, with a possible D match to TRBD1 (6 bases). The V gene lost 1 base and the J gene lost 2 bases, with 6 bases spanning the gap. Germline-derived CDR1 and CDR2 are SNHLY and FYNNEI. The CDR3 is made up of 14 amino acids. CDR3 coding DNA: TGTGCCAGCAGTGAAGACAGGGGCAATCAGCCCCAGCATTTT. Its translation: CASSEDRGNQPQHF.